The present entry profiles one TCR beta chain with its context. The data stem from a study of blood T cell repertoires in COVID-19. Study context: Collection of acute and convalescent COVID-19 samples took place in the United States, Italy and Spain. T cells, B-cell-depleted T cells, or PBMCs supplied cDNA or gDNA.

Authors' analysis steps: Reference gene primer amplification gave estimated nucleated cell counts. The data were produced by immunoSEQ multiplex PCR, yet TCRdb's version contains in-frame clones alone and is incomplete. V and J calls and clone size are those listed in that table; D and trimming were worked out from the DNA. In the table there are tens of thousands of clones, roughly 80% of which are singletons. The sample comprised peripheral blood. The origin of this receptor is a woman between 70 and 85 years old with active or convalescent COVID-19.

The CDR3 bases are TGTGCCAGCAGCTCCTACCCTTCGGGACAGGGGGCATTGTACACCTTC. Translating it yields CASSSYPSGQGALYTF. This sequence joins TRBV7-8 and TRBJ1-2; 12 bases match TRBD1. V was pared by 4 bases and J by 11 bases, with 14 bases of the junction left unmatched. Germline lookup yields CDR1 SGHVS and CDR2 FQNEAQ. This CDR3 contains 16 residues.